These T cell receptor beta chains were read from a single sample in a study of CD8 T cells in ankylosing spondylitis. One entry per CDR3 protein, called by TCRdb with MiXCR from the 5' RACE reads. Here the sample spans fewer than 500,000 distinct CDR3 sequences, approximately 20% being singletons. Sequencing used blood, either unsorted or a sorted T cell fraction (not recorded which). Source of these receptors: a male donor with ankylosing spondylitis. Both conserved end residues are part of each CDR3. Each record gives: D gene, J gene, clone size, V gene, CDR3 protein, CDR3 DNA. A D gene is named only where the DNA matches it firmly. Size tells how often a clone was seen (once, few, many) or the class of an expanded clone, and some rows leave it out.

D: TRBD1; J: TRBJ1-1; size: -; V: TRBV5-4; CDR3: CASSPPPTGANTEAFF; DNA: TGTGCCAGCAGCCCACCCCCCACAGGGGCGAACACTGAAGCTTTCTTT
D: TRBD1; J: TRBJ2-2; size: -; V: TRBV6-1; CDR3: CASRIDRGGTGELFF; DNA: TGTGCCAGCAGGATAGACAGGGGAGGCACCGGGGAGCTGTTTTTT
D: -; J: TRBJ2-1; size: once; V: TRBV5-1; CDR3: CASSSEGWVGNEQFF; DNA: TGCGCCAGCAGCTCCGAGGGGTGGGTAGGGAATGAGCAGTTCTTC
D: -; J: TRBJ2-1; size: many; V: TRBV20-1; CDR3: CSADSRWESYNEQFF; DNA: TGCAGTGCCGATTCTAGGTGGGAATCATACAATGAGCAGTTCTTC
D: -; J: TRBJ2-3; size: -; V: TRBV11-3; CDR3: CASSLRPNTDTQYF; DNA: TGTGCCAGCAGCTTAAGGCCTAACACAGATACGCAGTATTTT
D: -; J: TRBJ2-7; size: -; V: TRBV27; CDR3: CASSPYTHSYEEYF; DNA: TGTGCCAGCAGTCCGTACACCCACTCCTACGAGGAGTACTTC
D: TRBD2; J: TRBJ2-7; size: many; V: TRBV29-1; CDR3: CSVLTSGKPYEQYF; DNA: TGCAGCGTTTTGACTAGCGGGAAACCCTACGAGCAGTACTTC
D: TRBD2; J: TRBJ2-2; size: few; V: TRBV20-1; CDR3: CSASGLAGSSNTGELFF; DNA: TGCAGTGCTAGTGGACTAGCGGGATCTTCGAACACCGGGGAGCTGTTTTTT
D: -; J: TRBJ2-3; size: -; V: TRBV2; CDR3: CASSSPTGDTQYF; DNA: TGTGCCAGCAGTTCTCCGACCGGGGATACGCAGTATTTT
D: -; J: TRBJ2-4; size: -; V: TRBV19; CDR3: CASSPWTPEAKNIQYF; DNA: TGTGCCAGTAGTCCGTGGACCCCGGAGGCCAAAAACATTCAGTACTTC
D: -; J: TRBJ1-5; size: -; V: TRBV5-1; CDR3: CATNLTFARVHQPQHF; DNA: TGCGCCACCAACCTTACCTTCGCCAGGGTGCATCAGCCCCAGCATTTT
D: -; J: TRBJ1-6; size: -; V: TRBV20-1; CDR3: CSAPAGGEDSPLHF; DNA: TGCAGTGCTCCCGCGGGGGGCGAGGATTCACCCCTCCACTTT
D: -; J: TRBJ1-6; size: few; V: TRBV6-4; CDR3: CASKWPLGGSNSPLHF; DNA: TGTGCCAGCAAGTGGCCCTTGGGGGGCTCTAATTCACCCCTCCACTTT
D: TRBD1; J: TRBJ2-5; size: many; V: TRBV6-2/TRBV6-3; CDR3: CASSRQGQETQYF; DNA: TGTGCCAGCAGTAGACAGGGACAAGAGACCCAGTACTTC
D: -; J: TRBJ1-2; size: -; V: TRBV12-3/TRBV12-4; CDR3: CASSFAENYGYTF; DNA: TGTGCCAGCAGTTTTGCAGAAAATTATGGCTACACCTTC
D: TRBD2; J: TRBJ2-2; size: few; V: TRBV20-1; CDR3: CSARRLAGVATGELFF; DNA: TGCAGTGCTAGACGCCTAGCGGGAGTTGCCACCGGGGAGCTGTTTTTT
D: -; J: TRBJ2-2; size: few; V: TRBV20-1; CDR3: CSAGDFPNTGELFF; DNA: TGCAGTGCTGGGGACTTTCCGAACACCGGGGAGCTGTTTTTT
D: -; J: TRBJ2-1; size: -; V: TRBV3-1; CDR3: CASSQHRVPLYNEQFF; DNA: TGTGCCAGCAGCCAACACAGGGTCCCCCTTTACAATGAGCAGTTCTTC
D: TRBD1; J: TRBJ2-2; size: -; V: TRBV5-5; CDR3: CASSLGWGQYTGELFF; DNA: TGTGCCAGCAGCTTGGGATGGGGACAGTACACCGGGGAGCTGTTTTTT
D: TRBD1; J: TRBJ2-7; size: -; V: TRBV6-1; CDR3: CASGRTGDYEQYF; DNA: TGTGCCAGCGGCCGGACAGGGGACTACGAGCAGTACTTC
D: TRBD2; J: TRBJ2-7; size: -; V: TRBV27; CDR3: CASSLAGSLYEQYF; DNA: TGTGCCAGCAGTCTAGCGGGATCCCTCTACGAGCAGTACTTC
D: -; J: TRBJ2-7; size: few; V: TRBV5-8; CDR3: CASRPRRVPYEQYF; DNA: TGTGCCAGTCGCCCGCGCAGGGTCCCCTACGAGCAGTACTTC
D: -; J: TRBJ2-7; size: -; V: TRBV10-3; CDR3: CATTPQLQGGYEQYF; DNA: TGTGCCACCACCCCCCAATTACAGGGAGGGTACGAGCAGTACTTC
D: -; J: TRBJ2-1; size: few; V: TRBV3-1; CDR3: CASSEPLGPLNNEQFF; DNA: TGTGCCAGCAGCGAACCACTAGGGCCCCTTAACAATGAGCAGTTCTTC
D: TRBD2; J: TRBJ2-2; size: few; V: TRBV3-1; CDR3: CASNPRGSGRYTGELFF; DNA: TGTGCCAGCAACCCAAGAGGTAGCGGGAGGTACACCGGGGAGCTGTTTTTT
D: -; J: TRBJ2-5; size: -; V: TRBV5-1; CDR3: CASSLLSGSGETQYF; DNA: TGCGCCAGCAGCTTGTTGTCGGGTTCAGGGGAGACCCAGTACTTC
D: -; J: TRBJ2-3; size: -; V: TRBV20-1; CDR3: CSVSPSTDTQYF; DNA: TGCAGTGTTAGTCCTAGCACAGATACGCAGTATTTT
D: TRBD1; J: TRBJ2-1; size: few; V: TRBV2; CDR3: CASRKESGQGQFF; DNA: TGTGCCAGCAGAAAAGAATCCGGACAGGGTCAGTTCTTC
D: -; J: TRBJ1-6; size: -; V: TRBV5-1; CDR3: CASSLRLNSPLHF; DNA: TGCGCCAGCAGCTTGCGTCTCAATTCACCCCTCCACTTT
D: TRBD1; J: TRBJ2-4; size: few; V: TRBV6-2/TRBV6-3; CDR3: CASRDGTGTAKNIQYF; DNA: TGTGCCAGCAGAGACGGGACAGGGACGGCCAAAAACATTCAGTACTTC
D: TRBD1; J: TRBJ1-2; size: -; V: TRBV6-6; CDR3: CASREGTGDGYTF; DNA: TGTGCCAGCAGGGAAGGGACAGGGGATGGCTACACCTTC
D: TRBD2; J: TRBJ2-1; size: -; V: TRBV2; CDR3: CASSPLPSGDNNEQFF; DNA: TGTGCCAGCAGTCCCCTCCCTAGCGGGGATAACAATGAGCAGTTCTTC
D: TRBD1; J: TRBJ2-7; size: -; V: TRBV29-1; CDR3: CSVEESGDSYEQYF; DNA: TGCAGCGTTGAAGAGTCAGGGGACAGTTACGAGCAGTACTTC
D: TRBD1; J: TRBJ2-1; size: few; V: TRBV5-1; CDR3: CASSLSTGETNEQFF; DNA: TGCGCCAGCAGCTTGAGTACAGGGGAAACGAATGAGCAGTTCTTC
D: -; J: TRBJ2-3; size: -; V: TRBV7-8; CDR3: CASSFVGPDTQYF; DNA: TGTGCCAGCAGCTTCGTAGGACCCGATACGCAGTATTTT
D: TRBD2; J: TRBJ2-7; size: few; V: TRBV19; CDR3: CASSIFSSGDYEQYF; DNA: TGTGCCAGTAGTATTTTTTCTAGCGGGGACTACGAGCAGTACTTC
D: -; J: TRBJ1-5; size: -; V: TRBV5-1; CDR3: CASSFQGGNQPQHF; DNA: TGCGCCAGCAGCTTTCAGGGAGGCAATCAGCCCCAGCATTTT
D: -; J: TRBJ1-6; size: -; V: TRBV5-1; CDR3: CASSLRGQGSYNSPLHF; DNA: TGCGCCAGCAGCTTGCGTGGGCAGGGGTCCTATAATTCACCCCTCCACTTT
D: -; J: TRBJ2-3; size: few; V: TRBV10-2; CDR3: CASSISADTQYF; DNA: TGCGCCAGCAGTATATCAGCAGATACGCAGTATTTT
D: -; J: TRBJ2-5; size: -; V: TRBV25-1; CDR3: CASSESTTRVETQYF; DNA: TGTGCCAGCAGTGAATCAACCACGAGGGTAGAGACCCAGTACTTC
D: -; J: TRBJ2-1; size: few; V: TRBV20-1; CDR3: CSAKSPSSYNEQFF; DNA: TGCAGTGCTAAGAGCCCTAGCTCCTACAATGAGCAGTTCTTC
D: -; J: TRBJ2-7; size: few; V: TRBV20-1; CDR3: CSASSGTPAYEQYF; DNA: TGCAGTGCTAGTAGTGGGACACCGGCCTACGAGCAGTACTTC
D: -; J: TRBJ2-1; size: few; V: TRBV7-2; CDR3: CASSQRLDGNEQFF; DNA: TGTGCCAGCAGCCAGCGACTAGACGGTAATGAGCAGTTCTTC
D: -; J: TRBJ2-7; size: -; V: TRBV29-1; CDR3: CSVETQPYEQYF; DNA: TGCAGCGTTGAAACCCAGCCCTACGAGCAGTACTTC
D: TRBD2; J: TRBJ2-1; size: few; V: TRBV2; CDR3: CASSERGLAGGDEQFF; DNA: TGTGCCAGCAGTGAACGGGGTTTGGCGGGGGGGGATGAGCAGTTCTTC
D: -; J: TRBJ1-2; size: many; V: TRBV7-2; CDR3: CASSLGRRGGYGYTF; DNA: TGTGCCAGCAGCTTGGGGCGGAGAGGAGGCTATGGCTACACCTTC
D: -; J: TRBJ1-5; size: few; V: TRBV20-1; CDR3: CSAIGTTGGYQPQHF; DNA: TGCAGTGCTATCGGGACGACCGGGGGGTATCAGCCCCAGCATTTT
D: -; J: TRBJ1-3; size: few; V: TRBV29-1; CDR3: CSVSVGAGDTIYF; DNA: TGCAGCGTCTCAGTGGGGGCGGGTGACACCATATATTTT
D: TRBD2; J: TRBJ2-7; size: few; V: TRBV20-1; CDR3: CSAEGLAYEQYF; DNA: TGCAGTGCCGAGGGACTAGCTTACGAGCAGTACTTC
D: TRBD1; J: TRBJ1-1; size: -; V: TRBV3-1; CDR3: CASRPTGLRSEAFF; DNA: TGTGCCAGCAGACCGACAGGGCTGCGATCTGAAGCTTTCTTT
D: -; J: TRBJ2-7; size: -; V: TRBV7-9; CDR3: CASSPRNSRAYPAQYF; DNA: TGTGCCAGCAGTCCCCGGAACAGCAGAGCTTACCCCGCTCAGTACTTC
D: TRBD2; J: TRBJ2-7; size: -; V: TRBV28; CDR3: CASKMSGGPHEQYF; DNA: TGTGCCAGCAAGATGTCGGGAGGGCCCCACGAGCAGTACTTC
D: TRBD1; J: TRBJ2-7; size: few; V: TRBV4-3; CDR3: CASSHLTGGRGEQYF; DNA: TGCGCCAGCAGCCATCTGACAGGGGGCCGTGGCGAGCAGTACTTC